These 16 T cell receptor beta chains were all obtained from the same sample, sequenced in a study of T cell responses to AZD1222 COVID-19 vaccine. Libraries were prepared by immunoSEQ multiplex PCR; TCRdb keeps only in-frame clonotypes and omits some of them. The table records over 150,000 clones, roughly 86% of them present only once. Sequences were derived from peripheral blood, sampled on day 0 of AZD1222 vaccination. These receptors were collected from an adult in good health.

This clone counts as medium-sized. The chain employs TRBV18 and TRBJ1-1; no clear D gene. Germline values: CDR1 KGHSH, CDR2 LQKENI. The CDR3 length is 13 residues. V was trimmed by 8 bases and J by 0 bases, leaving 10 bases between them. CDR3 bases: TGTGCCAGCCCGGGCCAGCTGAACACTGAAGCTTTCTTT. Encoded protein: CASPGQLNTEAFF.

The V gene is TRBV30, the J gene TRBJ2-6; D not resolved. Trimming pared 3 bases from V and 2 bases from J, leaving 8 bases between. Germline loops: CDR1 GTSNPN, CDR2 SVGIG (reference sequence). CDR3 length: 14 residues. The CDR3 protein is CAWRSTPGANVLTF. DNA of the CDR3: TGTGCCTGGAGGTCCACCCCTGGGGCCAACGTCCTGACTTTC.

The V and J genes are TRBV6-5 and TRBJ2-1, with D perhaps being TRBD1 or TRBD2 (5 bases each). Trimming took off 7 bases at V and 0 bases at J, with 13 bases between the two ends. CDR1 and CDR2 from the germline V gene are MNHEY and SVGAGI. This CDR3 has 15 residues. CDR3 sequence: CASNNGGNSYNEQFF. The CDR3 DNA is TGTGCCAGCAACAATGGGGGTAACTCCTACAATGAGCAGTTCTTC.

This chain connects TRBV13 to TRBJ1-1; D perhaps matches TRBD1 (5 bases). With 4 bases removed from V and 0 bases from J, the gap between germline ends came to 24 bases. CDR3 size: 19 residues. The germline CDR1 and CDR2 sequences are PRHDT and FYEKMQ (reference sequence). This CDR3 is CASSSRTIPGRRMNTEAFF. The CDR3, as DNA: TGTGCCAGCAGCTCCCGCACGATTCCGGGACGGAGAATGAACACTGAAGCTTTCTTT.

The V and J genes are TRBV28 and TRBJ1-1; D gene ambiguous. V was clipped by 6 bases and J by 4 bases, with 15 bases between them. The germline gives CDR1 MDHEN, CDR2 SYDVKM. The CDR3 covers 14 residues. In DNA form, the CDR3 reads TGTGCCAGCAGGACGCCGGGATGGTTCACTGAAGCTTTCTTT. Translation: CASRTPGWFTEAFF.

This clone was seen a handful of times. The chain joins TRBV6-4 to TRBJ2-2; TRBD2 matches 8 bases. Germline V CDR1 and CDR2: MRHNA, SNTAGT. After removal of 2 bases from V and 4 bases from J, the junction contained 0 bases not matched to a gene. The CDR3 extends over 14 amino acids. DNA of the CDR3: TGTGCCAGCAGTGACGGGACTAGCACCGGGGAGCTGTTTTTT. Its protein is CASSDGTSTGELFF.

J is TRBJ2-7 and V is TRBV6-5, with D perhaps assigned TRBD1 or TRBD2 (5 bases each). The V gene lost 6 bases and the J gene lost 3 bases, with 18 bases spanning the gap. CDR1 and CDR2 (germline): MNHEY, SVGAGI. The CDR3 totals 15 residues. DNA for the CDR3: TGTGCCAGCAGGAAACTAGGGGCTGACGTCTACGAGCAGTACTTC. Protein: CASRKLGADVYEQYF.

The V gene is TRBV9, the J gene TRBJ2-3; D is ambiguous. CDR3 size: 11 residues. Germline-derived CDR1 and CDR2 are SGDLS and YYNGEE. The germline V and J ends were trimmed by 4 bases and 2 bases, with 2 bases remaining between them. CDR3 protein: CASSSTDTQYF. The CDR3 nucleotides are TGTGCCAGCAGCTCCACAGATACGCAGTATTTT. Complete variable domain (other parts from reference TRBV9 and TRBJ2-3): DSGVTQTPKHLITATGQRVTLRCSPRSGDLSVYWYQQSLDQGLQFLIQYYNGEERAKGNILERFSAQQFPDLHSELNLSSLELGDSALYFCASSSTDTQYFGPGTRLTVL.

To note about this clone: This sample also contains other DNA sequences that code for the same CDR3. The chain carries TRBV7-2 and TRBJ1-5; possible D gene TRBD1, 5 bases. The CDR3 loop spans 14 amino acids. The germline gives CDR1 SGHTA, CDR2 FQGNSA. Between the trimmed V and J ends, which lost 3 bases and 3 bases, there was a span of 9 bases. The CDR3 region has the DNA TGTGCCAGCAGCTTGGGACTGAACAATCAGCCCCAGCATTTT. It specifies CASSLGLNNQPQHF. Complete variable domain (other parts from reference TRBV7-2 and TRBJ1-5): GAGVSQSPSNKVTEKGKDVELRCDPISGHTALYWYRQSLGQGLEFLIYFQGNSAPDKSGLPSDRFSAERTGGSVSTLTIQRTQQEDSAVYLCASSLGLNNQPQHFGDGTRLSIL.

V gene TRBV29-1 combines with J gene TRBJ2-2; no reliable D call. Between the trimmed V and J ends, which lost 5 bases and 1 base, there was a span of 11 bases. The CDR3 totals 14 residues. Germline V gene data show CDR1 as SQVTM and CDR2 as ANQGSEA. DNA for the CDR3: TGCAGCGTTCGCCTGGACGGGAACACCGGGGAGCTGTTTTTT. Its protein product is CSVRLDGNTGELFF.

The chain is built from TRBV28 and TRBJ1-3; D gene uncertain. CDR3 length: 14 amino acids. CDR1 and CDR2 from the germline V gene are MDHEN and SYDVKM. Trimming removed 4 bases from V and 0 bases from J, with 7 bases in between. The CDR3 loop reads CASSYRDSGNTIYF. In DNA form, the CDR3 reads TGTGCCAGCAGTTACAGAGACTCTGGAAACACCATATATTTT.

The V call is TRBV4-2, the J call TRBJ1-5; D is ambiguous. V shed 0 bases and J shed 3 bases, with 6 bases lying between them. This CDR3 is 14 amino acids long. Germline CDR1 LGHNA, CDR2 YNFKEQ. CDR3 sequence (DNA): TGTGCCAGCAGCCAAGATCGGAACAATCAGCCCCAGCATTTT. It yields the protein CASSQDRNNQPQHF.

V is TRBV19 and J is TRBJ1-1; 10 nucleotides align to TRBD1. CDR1 and CDR2 (germline): LNHDA, SQIVND (reference sequence). The CDR3 loop spans 16 amino acids. Germline trimming cut 5 bases from V and 7 bases from J; bases unmatched to any gene: 13. CDR3 amino acids: CASSPVPGQGRVEAFF. CDR3 coding DNA: TGTGCCAGTAGTCCGGTACCGGGACAGGGGCGGGTTGAAGCTTTCTTT.

This clone was counted only a few times. CDR3 sequence: CASSLEGTSYEQYF. The CDR3, as DNA: TGTGCCAGCAGTTTGGAAGGGACCTCCTACGAGCAGTACTTC. The V gene is TRBV28, the J gene TRBJ2-7; D might be TRBD1 or TRBD2, each matching 5 bases. This CDR3 has 14 residues. Trimming stripped 3 bases from V and 0 bases from J, with 9 bases between. Germline loops: CDR1 MDHEN, CDR2 SYDVKM.

The V and J genes are TRBV7-2 and TRBJ2-5; D gene uncertain. The germline V gene encodes CDR1 SGHTA and CDR2 FQGNSA. Trimming pared 0 bases from V and 9 bases from J, leaving 11 bases between. This CDR3 spans 13 amino acids. CDR3 in amino acids: CASSLAAESAQYF. The CDR3, as DNA: TGTGCCAGCAGCTTAGCGGCAGAGTCGGCCCAGTACTTC. Using reference TRBV7-2 and TRBJ2-5 for the parts outside the CDR3, the full variable domain is GAGVSQSPSNKVTEKGKDVELRCDPISGHTALYWYRQSLGQGLEFLIYFQGNSAPDKSGLPSDRFSAERTGGSVSTLTIQRTQQEDSAVYLCASSLAAESAQYFGPGTRLLVL.

The chain links TRBV18 to TRBJ2-7; D is unclear. Trimming took off 3 bases at V and 3 bases at J, with 15 bases between the two ends. This CDR3 has 15 residues. The V gene's germline CDR1 is KGHSH and CDR2 LQKENI. The CDR3 spells CASSPVAQVDYEQYF. The CDR3 DNA sequence: TGTGCCAGCTCACCGGTGGCTCAGGTTGACTACGAGCAGTACTTC.